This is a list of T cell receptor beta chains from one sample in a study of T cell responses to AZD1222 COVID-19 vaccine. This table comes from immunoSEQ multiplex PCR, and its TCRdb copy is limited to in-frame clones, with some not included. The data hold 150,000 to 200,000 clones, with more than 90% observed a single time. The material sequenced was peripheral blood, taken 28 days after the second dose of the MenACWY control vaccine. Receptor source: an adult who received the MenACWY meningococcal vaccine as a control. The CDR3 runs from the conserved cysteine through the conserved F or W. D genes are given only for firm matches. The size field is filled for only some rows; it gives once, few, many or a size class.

CDR3 protein: CASSPIGRGSNQPQHF; CDR3 DNA: TGTGCCAGCAGTCCAATTGGTCGGGGTTCTAATCAGCCCCAGCATTTT; clone size: -; V gene: TRBV28; J gene: TRBJ1-5; D gene: -
CDR3 protein: CASSLGRETQYF; CDR3 DNA: TGTGCCAGCAGCTTAGGCAGGGAGACCCAGTACTTC; clone size: -; V gene: TRBV11-3; J gene: TRBJ2-5; D gene: -
CDR3 protein: CASSQEGRAYAEAFF; CDR3 DNA: TGTGCCAGCAGCCAAGAGGGCAGGGCATACGCTGAAGCTTTCTTT; clone size: -; V gene: TRBV3-1/TRBV3-2; J gene: TRBJ1-1; D gene: -
CDR3 protein: CASSLWGQVGTTSKETQYF; CDR3 DNA: TGTGCCAGCAGTTTATGGGGACAGGTCGGAACAACATCAAAAGAGACCCAGTACTTC; clone size: -; V gene: TRBV27; J gene: TRBJ2-5; D gene: TRBD1
CDR3 protein: CASSSTYEQYF; CDR3 DNA: TGTGCCAGCAGTTCGACCTACGAGCAGTACTTC; clone size: once; V gene: TRBV27; J gene: TRBJ2-7; D gene: -
CDR3 protein: CASGTSRETQYF; CDR3 DNA: TGTGCCAGCGGGACTAGTCGGGAGACCCAGTACTTC; clone size: -; V gene: TRBV18; J gene: TRBJ2-5; D gene: TRBD2
CDR3 protein: CASTSSADRGRNQPQHF; CDR3 DNA: TGTGCCAGTACCAGCTCCGCGGACAGGGGACGCAATCAGCCCCAGCATTTT; clone size: -; V gene: TRBV19; J gene: TRBJ1-5; D gene: TRBD1
CDR3 protein: CASSLNRNEQFF; CDR3 DNA: TGTGCCAGCAGCTTAAACAGGAATGAGCAGTTCTTC; clone size: -; V gene: TRBV7-3; J gene: TRBJ2-1; D gene: -
CDR3 protein: CASSTRGAGMYF; CDR3 DNA: TGTGCCAGTAGTACCAGAGGCGCAGGGATGTACTTC; clone size: -; V gene: TRBV19; J gene: TRBJ2-7; D gene: -
CDR3 protein: CASSIGGMNYGYTF; CDR3 DNA: TGTGCCAGTAGTATTGGGGGGATGAACTATGGCTACACCTTC; clone size: -; V gene: TRBV19; J gene: TRBJ1-2; D gene: -
CDR3 protein: CASSLVDRGDIQYF; CDR3 DNA: TGCGCCAGCAGCTTGGTAGACAGGGGGGACATTCAGTACTTC; clone size: -; V gene: TRBV5-1; J gene: TRBJ2-4; D gene: TRBD1
CDR3 protein: CASSYSALGGSYTF; CDR3 DNA: TGTGCCAGCAGTTACTCGGCGCTCGGGGGAAGCTACACCTTC; clone size: -; V gene: TRBV6-2/TRBV6-3; J gene: TRBJ1-2; D gene: -
CDR3 protein: CASHPGPPILTYEQYF; CDR3 DNA: TGTGCCAGCCACCCGGGCCCTCCAATCCTTACCTACGAGCAGTACTTC; clone size: -; V gene: TRBV7-9; J gene: TRBJ2-7; D gene: -
CDR3 protein: CASSTHTGDGYGYTF; CDR3 DNA: TGTGCCAGTAGTACGCATACAGGGGATGGCTATGGCTACACCTTC; clone size: -; V gene: TRBV19; J gene: TRBJ1-2; D gene: TRBD1
CDR3 protein: CASSEAGQGGTDTQYF; CDR3 DNA: TGTGCCAGCAGTGAAGCGGGGCAGGGAGGCACAGATACGCAGTATTTT; clone size: -; V gene: TRBV6-1; J gene: TRBJ2-3; D gene: -
CDR3 protein: CASSTTGVNQPQHF; CDR3 DNA: TGCGCCAGCAGTACGACAGGGGTCAATCAGCCCCAGCATTTT; clone size: -; V gene: TRBV10-2; J gene: TRBJ1-5; D gene: TRBD1
CDR3 protein: CASSLSRGSEAFF; CDR3 DNA: TGTGCCAGCAGCTTATCCCGGGGTAGCGAAGCTTTCTTT; clone size: -; V gene: TRBV7-2; J gene: TRBJ1-1; D gene: -
CDR3 protein: CASSLAGVSEQYF; CDR3 DNA: TGCGCCAGCAGCTTGGCGGGGGTTAGCGAGCAGTACTTC; clone size: -; V gene: TRBV5-1; J gene: TRBJ2-7; D gene: -
CDR3 protein: CASSLPAGGPADTQYF; CDR3 DNA: TGTGCCAGCAGCTTGCCAGCGGGAGGGCCAGCAGATACGCAGTATTTT; clone size: -; V gene: TRBV5-4; J gene: TRBJ2-3; D gene: TRBD2
CDR3 protein: CASSVVGTGGPGELFF; CDR3 DNA: TGTGCCAGCAGCGTAGTGGGGACAGGGGGCCCCGGGGAGCTGTTTTTT; clone size: -; V gene: TRBV9; J gene: TRBJ2-2; D gene: TRBD1
CDR3 protein: CASSPAFGNTIYF; CDR3 DNA: TGTGCCAGCTCACCAGCCTTTGGAAACACCATATATTTT; clone size: -; V gene: TRBV18; J gene: TRBJ1-3; D gene: -
CDR3 protein: CASSETNTGELFF; CDR3 DNA: TGTGCCAGCAGTGAAACAAACACCGGGGAGCTGTTTTTT; clone size: -; V gene: TRBV2; J gene: TRBJ2-2; D gene: -
CDR3 protein: CASSPGGNEQFF; CDR3 DNA: TGTGCCAGCTCACCCGGGGGGAATGAGCAGTTCTTC; clone size: -; V gene: TRBV18; J gene: TRBJ2-1; D gene: TRBD2
CDR3 protein: CASSYLGGPYGYTF; CDR3 DNA: TGTGCCAGCAGTTACCTGGGGGGCCCCTATGGCTACACCTTC; clone size: -; V gene: TRBV6-2/TRBV6-3; J gene: TRBJ1-2; D gene: -
CDR3 protein: CAISEVARGYTF; CDR3 DNA: TGTGCCATCAGTGAGGTTGCTCGCGGCTACACCTTC; clone size: -; V gene: TRBV10-3; J gene: TRBJ1-2; D gene: -
CDR3 protein: CASSARGPYNEQFF; CDR3 DNA: TGTGCCAGCAGCGCGAGAGGGCCCTACAATGAGCAGTTCTTC; clone size: -; V gene: TRBV9; J gene: TRBJ2-1; D gene: -
CDR3 protein: CASPSAGQVNTEAFF; CDR3 DNA: TGTGCCAGCCCGTCAGCAGGACAGGTGAACACTGAAGCTTTCTTT; clone size: -; V gene: TRBV28; J gene: TRBJ1-1; D gene: TRBD1
CDR3 protein: CASSYHTSGVYNEQFF; CDR3 DNA: TGTGCCAGCAGTTACCATACTAGCGGGGTTTACAATGAGCAGTTCTTC; clone size: -; V gene: TRBV6-2/TRBV6-3; J gene: TRBJ2-1; D gene: TRBD2
CDR3 protein: CASYGRRGSNTEAFF; CDR3 DNA: TGTGCCAGTTATGGTAGGAGGGGGAGTAACACTGAAGCTTTCTTT; clone size: -; V gene: TRBV5-4; J gene: TRBJ1-1; D gene: -
CDR3 protein: CASSSSLGSLPYEQYF; CDR3 DNA: TGTGCCAGCAGCTCATCTCTGGGTAGTCTTCCCTACGAGCAGTACTTC; clone size: -; V gene: TRBV7-8; J gene: TRBJ2-7; D gene: -
CDR3 protein: CASSLGLAGGDEQFF; CDR3 DNA: TGTGCCAGCAGCTTGGGGCTAGCGGGGGGGGATGAGCAGTTCTTC; clone size: -; V gene: TRBV7-2; J gene: TRBJ2-1; D gene: TRBD2
CDR3 protein: CASSSMGREFYEQYF; CDR3 DNA: TGTGCCAGCAGCTCCATGGGGCGGGAGTTCTACGAGCAGTACTTC; clone size: -; V gene: TRBV11-2; J gene: TRBJ2-7; D gene: TRBD2
CDR3 protein: CATLTVRTSGLNTGELFF; CDR3 DNA: TGTGCCACCCTCACTGTTCGGACTAGCGGATTAAACACCGGGGAGCTGTTTTTT; clone size: -; V gene: TRBV15; J gene: TRBJ2-2; D gene: TRBD2
CDR3 protein: CASSSGNIQYF; CDR3 DNA: TGTGCCAGCAGCTCTGGAAACATTCAGTACTTC; clone size: -; V gene: TRBV7-3; J gene: TRBJ2-4; D gene: -
CDR3 protein: CASTSGGENEKLFF; CDR3 DNA: TGTGCCAGTACCTCAGGGGGGGAAAACGAAAAACTGTTTTTT; clone size: -; V gene: TRBV28; J gene: TRBJ1-4; D gene: TRBD1
CDR3 protein: CASSFSGKTTDTQYF; CDR3 DNA: TGTGCCAGCAGCTTTAGCGGGAAAACGACAGATACGCAGTATTTT; clone size: -; V gene: TRBV11-2; J gene: TRBJ2-3; D gene: TRBD2
CDR3 protein: CAWSERTYEQYF; CDR3 DNA: TGTGCCTGGAGTGAGAGAACCTACGAGCAGTACTTC; clone size: -; V gene: TRBV30; J gene: TRBJ2-7; D gene: -
CDR3 protein: CASSLGRLGKEQYF; CDR3 DNA: TGTGCCAGCAGCTTGGGCCGGCTGGGGAAGGAGCAGTACTTC; clone size: -; V gene: TRBV5-6; J gene: TRBJ2-7; D gene: -
CDR3 protein: CASSISGADTQYF; CDR3 DNA: TGTGCCAGCAGCATTAGCGGCGCGGATACGCAGTATTTT; clone size: -; V gene: TRBV9; J gene: TRBJ2-3; D gene: -
CDR3 protein: CASRHDNLAVNEQFF; CDR3 DNA: TGTGCCAGCAGACACGACAATCTAGCGGTCAATGAGCAGTTCTTC; clone size: -; V gene: TRBV6-5; J gene: TRBJ2-1; D gene: TRBD2
CDR3 protein: CASSPPTRVLRGYTF; CDR3 DNA: TGTGCCAGCAGTCCCCCGACAAGGGTCCTTCGCGGCTACACCTTC; clone size: -; V gene: TRBV28; J gene: TRBJ1-2; D gene: -
CDR3 protein: CASSLRPGLAGNEQFF; CDR3 DNA: TGTGCCAGTAGTCTCCGCCCGGGACTAGCGGGCAATGAGCAGTTCTTC; clone size: -; V gene: TRBV19; J gene: TRBJ2-1; D gene: TRBD2
CDR3 protein: CASSIDWAGTYNEQFF; CDR3 DNA: TGTGCCAGTAGTATAGATTGGGCTGGGACCTACAATGAGCAGTTCTTC; clone size: -; V gene: TRBV19; J gene: TRBJ2-1; D gene: -
CDR3 protein: CASRQGSAYEQYF; CDR3 DNA: TGTGCCAGCAGACAGGGGAGCGCCTACGAGCAGTACTTC; clone size: -; V gene: TRBV2; J gene: TRBJ2-7; D gene: TRBD1